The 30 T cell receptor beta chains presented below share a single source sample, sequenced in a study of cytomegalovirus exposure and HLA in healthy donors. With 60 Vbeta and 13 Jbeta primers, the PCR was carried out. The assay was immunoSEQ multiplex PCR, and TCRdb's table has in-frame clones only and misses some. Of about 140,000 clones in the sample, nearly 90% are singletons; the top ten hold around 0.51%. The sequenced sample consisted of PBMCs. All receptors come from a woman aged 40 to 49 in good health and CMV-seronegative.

DNA of the CDR3: TGTGCCACCAGCAGAGATCAGGCGGGCTACACCTTC. This encodes CATSRDQAGYTF. The V call is TRBV15, the J call TRBJ1-2; D not resolved. Per germline, CDR1 LNHNV and CDR2 YYDKDF (reference sequence). The V end lost 0 bases, the J end lost 8 bases, and 7 bases lay between the germline ends. The CDR3 contains 12 residues.

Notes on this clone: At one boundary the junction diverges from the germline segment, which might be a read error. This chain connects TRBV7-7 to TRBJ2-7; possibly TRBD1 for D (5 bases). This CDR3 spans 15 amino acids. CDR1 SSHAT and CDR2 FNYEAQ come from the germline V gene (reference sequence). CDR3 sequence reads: CASSLGAPGSHEQYF. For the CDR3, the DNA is TGTGCTAGCAGCTTAGGGGCCCCTGGGTCTCACGAGCAGTACTTC.

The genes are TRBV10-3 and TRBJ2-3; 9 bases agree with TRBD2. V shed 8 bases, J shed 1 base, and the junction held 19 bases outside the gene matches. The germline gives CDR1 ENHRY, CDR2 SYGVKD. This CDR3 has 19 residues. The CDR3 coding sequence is TGTGCCATCTCCCCTCGCCGGGCGGGAGGGTGGGTGGGCACAGATACGCAGTATTTT. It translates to CAISPRRAGGWVGTDTQYF.

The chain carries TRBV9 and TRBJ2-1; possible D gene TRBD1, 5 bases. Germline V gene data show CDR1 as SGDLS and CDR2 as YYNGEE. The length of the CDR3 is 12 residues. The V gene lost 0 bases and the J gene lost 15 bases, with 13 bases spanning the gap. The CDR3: CASSVEGGRAFF. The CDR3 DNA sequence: TGTGCCAGCAGCGTAGAGGGCGGCAGGGCGTTCTTC.

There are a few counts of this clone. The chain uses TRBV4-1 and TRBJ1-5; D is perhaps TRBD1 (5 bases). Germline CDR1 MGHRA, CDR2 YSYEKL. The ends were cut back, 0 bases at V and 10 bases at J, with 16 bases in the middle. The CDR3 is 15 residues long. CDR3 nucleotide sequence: TGCGCCAGCAGCCAAGAACGAAACGCCCAGGGACCCCAGCATTTT. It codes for CASSQERNAQGPQHF.

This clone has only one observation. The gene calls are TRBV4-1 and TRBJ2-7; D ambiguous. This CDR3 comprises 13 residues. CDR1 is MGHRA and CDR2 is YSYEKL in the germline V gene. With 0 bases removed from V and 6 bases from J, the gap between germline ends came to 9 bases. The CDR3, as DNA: TGCGCCAGCAGCCAAGATTGGGCAGGCGAGCAGTACTTC. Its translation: CASSQDWAGEQYF.

CDR3 sequence: CASSMERLTDTQYF. For the CDR3, the DNA is TGTGCCAGCAGTATGGAGAGGCTCACAGATACGCAGTATTTT. The J gene is TRBJ2-3, the V gene TRBV27, with unresolved D. The CDR3 runs 14 residues. Trimming took off 5 bases at V and 2 bases at J, with 11 bases between the two ends. Per the germline V gene, CDR1 is MNHEY and CDR2 is SMNVEV (reference sequence).

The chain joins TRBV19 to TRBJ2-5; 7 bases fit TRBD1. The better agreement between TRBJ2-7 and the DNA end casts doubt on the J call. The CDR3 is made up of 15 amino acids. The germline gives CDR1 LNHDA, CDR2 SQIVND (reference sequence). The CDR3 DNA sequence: TGTGCCAGTAGTTACCGACAGGGTATTAACTACGAGCAGTACTTC. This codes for CASSYRQGINYEQYF.

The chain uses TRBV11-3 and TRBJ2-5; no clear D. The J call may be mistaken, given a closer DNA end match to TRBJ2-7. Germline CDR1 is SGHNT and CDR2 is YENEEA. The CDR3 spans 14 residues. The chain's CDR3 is CASSLDLFTYEQYF. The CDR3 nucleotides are TGTGCCAGCAGCTTAGACCTCTTCACCTACGAGCAGTACTTC.

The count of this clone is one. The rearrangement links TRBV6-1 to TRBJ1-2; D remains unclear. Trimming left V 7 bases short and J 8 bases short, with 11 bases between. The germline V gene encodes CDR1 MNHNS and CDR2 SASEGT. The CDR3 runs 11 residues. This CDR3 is CASIDIWGYTF. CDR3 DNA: TGTGCCAGCATCGACATCTGGGGCTACACCTTC.

The CDR3 region has the DNA TGTGCCTGGAGTGTAATTCAGGGGGCTGGTGAAAAACTGTTTTTT. Translation: CAWSVIQGAGEKLFF. The chain recombines TRBV30 with TRBJ1-4; 8 nucleotides line up with TRBD1. Germline V gives CDR1 GTSNPN, CDR2 SVGIG (reference sequence). The V segment lost 0 bases and the J segment 7 bases; nucleotides outside the gene matches: 7. The CDR3 totals 15 residues.

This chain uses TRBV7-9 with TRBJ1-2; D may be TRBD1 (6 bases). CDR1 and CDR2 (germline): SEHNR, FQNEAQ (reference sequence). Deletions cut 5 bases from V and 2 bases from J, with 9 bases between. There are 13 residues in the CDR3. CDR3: CASSPTGNYGYTF. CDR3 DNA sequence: TGTGCCAGCAGCCCCACAGGGAACTATGGCTACACCTTC.

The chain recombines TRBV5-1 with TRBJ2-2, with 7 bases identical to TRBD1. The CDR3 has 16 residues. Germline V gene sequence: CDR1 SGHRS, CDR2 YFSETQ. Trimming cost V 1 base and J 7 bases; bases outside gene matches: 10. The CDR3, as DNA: TGCGCCAGCAGCTTGAGAGAGACAGGGTCCAACGGGGAGCTGTTTTTT. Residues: CASSLRETGSNGELFF.

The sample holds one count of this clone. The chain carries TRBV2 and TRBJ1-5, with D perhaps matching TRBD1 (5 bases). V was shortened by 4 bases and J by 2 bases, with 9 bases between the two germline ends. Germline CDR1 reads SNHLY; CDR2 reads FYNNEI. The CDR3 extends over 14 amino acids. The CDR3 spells CASSAREGNQPQHF. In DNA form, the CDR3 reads TGTGCCAGCAGTGCCAGGGAAGGCAATCAGCCCCAGCATTTT.

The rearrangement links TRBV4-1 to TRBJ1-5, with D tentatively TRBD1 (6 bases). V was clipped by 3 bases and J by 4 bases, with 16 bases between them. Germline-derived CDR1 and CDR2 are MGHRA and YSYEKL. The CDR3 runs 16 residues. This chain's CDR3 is CASSHHIWDINQPQHF. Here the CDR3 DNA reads TGCGCCAGCAGCCACCATATCTGGGACATTAATCAGCCCCAGCATTTT.

The CDR3 region is CASRYPGGETQYF. The DNA for the CDR3 is TGTGCCAGCAGGTACCCGGGCGGGGAGACCCAGTACTTC. The chain links TRBV6-5 to TRBJ2-5; perhaps TRBD2 as D (5 bases). The CDR3 runs 13 residues. Germline CDR1 is MNHEY and CDR2 is SVGAGI. Trimming pared 6 bases from V and 5 bases from J, leaving 13 bases between.

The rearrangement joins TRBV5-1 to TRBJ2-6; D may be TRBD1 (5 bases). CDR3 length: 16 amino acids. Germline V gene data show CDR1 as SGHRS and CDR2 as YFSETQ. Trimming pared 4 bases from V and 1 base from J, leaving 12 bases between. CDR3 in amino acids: CASSPPPGSGANVLTF. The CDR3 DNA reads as TGCGCCAGCAGCCCCCCCCCAGGGTCTGGGGCCAACGTCCTGACTTTC.

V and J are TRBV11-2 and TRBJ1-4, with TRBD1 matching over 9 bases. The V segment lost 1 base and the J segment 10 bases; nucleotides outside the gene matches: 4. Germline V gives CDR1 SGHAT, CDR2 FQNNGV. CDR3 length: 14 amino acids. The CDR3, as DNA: TGTGCCAGCAGCTTAGGGACAGGGGAGGTAAAACTGTTTTTT. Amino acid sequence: CASSLGTGEVKLFF.

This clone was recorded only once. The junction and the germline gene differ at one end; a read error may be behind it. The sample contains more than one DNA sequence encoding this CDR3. The CDR3 nucleotides read TGTTCCAGCAGCCCACAGGGGAATCAGCCCCAGCATTTT. Protein product: CSSSPQGNQPQHF. The V call is TRBV7-9, the J call TRBJ1-5, with 7 bases fitting TRBD1. In germline, CDR1 is SEHNR, CDR2 FQNEAQ (reference sequence). The CDR3 is made up of 13 amino acids.

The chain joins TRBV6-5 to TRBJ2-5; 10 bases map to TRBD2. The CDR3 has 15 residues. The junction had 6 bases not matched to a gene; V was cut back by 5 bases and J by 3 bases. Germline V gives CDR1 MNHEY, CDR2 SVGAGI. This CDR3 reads CASSAPSGREETQYF. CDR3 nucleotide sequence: TGTGCCAGCAGTGCCCCCAGCGGGAGGGAAGAGACCCAGTACTTC.

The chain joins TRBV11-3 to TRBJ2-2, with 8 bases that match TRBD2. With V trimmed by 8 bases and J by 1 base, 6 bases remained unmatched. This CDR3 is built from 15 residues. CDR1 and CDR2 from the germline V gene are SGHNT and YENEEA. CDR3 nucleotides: TGTGCCAGCGGGGGTAGCGGGATGAACACCGGGGAGCTGTTTTTT. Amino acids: CASGGSGMNTGELFF. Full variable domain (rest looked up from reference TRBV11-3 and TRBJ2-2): EAGVVQSPRYKIIEKKQPVAFWCNPISGHNTLYWYLQNLGQGPELLIRYENEEAVDDSQLPKDRFSAERLKGVDSTLKIQPAELGDSAVYLCASGGSGMNTGELFFGEGSRLTVL.

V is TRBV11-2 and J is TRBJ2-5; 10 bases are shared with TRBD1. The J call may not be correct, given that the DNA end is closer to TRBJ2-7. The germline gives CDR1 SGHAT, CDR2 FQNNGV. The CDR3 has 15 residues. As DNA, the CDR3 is TGTGCCAGCAGCCTAGCCGGGACAGGGGTCTACGAGCAGTACTTC. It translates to CASSLAGTGVYEQYF.

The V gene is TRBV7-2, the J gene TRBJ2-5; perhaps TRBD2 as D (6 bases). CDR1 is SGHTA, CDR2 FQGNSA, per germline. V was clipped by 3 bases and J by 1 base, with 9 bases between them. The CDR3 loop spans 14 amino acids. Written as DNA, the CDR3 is TGTGCCAGCAGCTTTAGGGGAGGCCAAGAGACCCAGTACTTC. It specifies CASSFRGGQETQYF.

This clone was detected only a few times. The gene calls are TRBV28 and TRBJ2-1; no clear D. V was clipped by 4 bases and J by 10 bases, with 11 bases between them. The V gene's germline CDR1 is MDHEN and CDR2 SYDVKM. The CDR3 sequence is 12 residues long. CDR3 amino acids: CASSSLLREQFF. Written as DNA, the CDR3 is TGTGCCAGCAGTTCCCTTCTCCGGGAGCAGTTCTTC. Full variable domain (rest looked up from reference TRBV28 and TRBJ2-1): DVKVTQSSRYLVKRTGEKVFLECVQDMDHENMFWYRQDPGLGLRLIYFSYDVKMKEKGDIPEGYSVSREKKERFSLILESASTNQTSMYLCASSSLLREQFFGPGTRLTVL.

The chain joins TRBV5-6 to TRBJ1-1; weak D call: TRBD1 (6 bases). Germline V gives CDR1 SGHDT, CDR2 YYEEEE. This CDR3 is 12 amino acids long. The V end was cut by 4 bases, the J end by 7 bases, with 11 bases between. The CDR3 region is CASSVGTYEAFF. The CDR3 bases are TGTGCCAGCAGCGTCGGGACATATGAAGCTTTCTTT.

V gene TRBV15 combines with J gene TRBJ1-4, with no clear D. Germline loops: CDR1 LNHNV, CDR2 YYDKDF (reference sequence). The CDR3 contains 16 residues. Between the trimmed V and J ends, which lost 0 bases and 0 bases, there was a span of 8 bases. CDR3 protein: CATSRDGSSTNEKLFF. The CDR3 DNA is TGTGCCACCAGCAGAGATGGCTCCTCAACTAATGAAAAACTGTTTTTT.

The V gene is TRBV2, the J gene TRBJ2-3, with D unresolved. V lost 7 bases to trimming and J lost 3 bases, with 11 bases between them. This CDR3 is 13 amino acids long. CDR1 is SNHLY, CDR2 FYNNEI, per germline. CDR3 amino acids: CASNPTRTDTQYF. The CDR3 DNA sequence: TGTGCCAGCAACCCGACAAGGACAGATACGCAGTATTTT.

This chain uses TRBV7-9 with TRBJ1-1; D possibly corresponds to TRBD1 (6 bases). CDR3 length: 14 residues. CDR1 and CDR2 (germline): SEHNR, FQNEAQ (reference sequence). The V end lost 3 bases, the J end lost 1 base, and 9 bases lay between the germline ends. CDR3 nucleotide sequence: TGTGCCAGCAGCTTTGAGGGACAGAACACTGAAGCTTTCTTT. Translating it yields CASSFEGQNTEAFF.

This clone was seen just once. In nucleotides, the CDR3 is TGTGCCAGCAGGGACACTCTTACAACCTACGAGCAGTACTTC. It specifies CASRDTLTTYEQYF. The J gene is TRBJ2-5, the V gene TRBV27; the D gene is possibly TRBD1 (5 bases). The end of the DNA is better explained by TRBJ2-7, so the J call may be wrong. The CDR3 totals 14 residues. Per the germline V gene, CDR1 is MNHEY and CDR2 is SMNVEV (reference sequence).

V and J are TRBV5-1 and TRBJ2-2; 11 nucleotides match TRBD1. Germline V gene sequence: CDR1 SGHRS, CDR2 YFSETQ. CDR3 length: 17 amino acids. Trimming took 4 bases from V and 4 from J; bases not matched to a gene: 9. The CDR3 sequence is CASSPPSGTGGTGELFF. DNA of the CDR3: TGCGCCAGCAGCCCCCCGTCCGGGACAGGGGGCACCGGGGAGCTGTTTTTT.